One sample yielded the 8 T cell receptor beta chains listed below, sequenced in a study of blood T cell repertoires in COVID-19. The protocol was immunoSEQ multiplex PCR, while the TCRdb copy is restricted to in-frame clones and leaves out a portion. The table includes some 200,000 clones, around 81% detected once. The sequenced sample consisted of peripheral blood. The receptors come from a human donor with acute or convalescent COVID-19. The donor label of this sample is uncertain.

The gene calls are TRBV3-1 (or the pseudogene TRBV3-2) and TRBJ1-1, with TRBD1 matching 9 bases. Unmatched junction bases numbered 5, after V lost 4 bases and J lost 5 bases. The CDR3 is 14 amino acids. The germline V gene has CDR1 LGHDT and CDR2 YNNKEL (reference sequence). The CDR3 here is CASSRGQGRTEAFF. The CDR3 coding sequence is TGTGCCAGCAGCCGAGGACAGGGGAGAACTGAAGCTTTCTTT.

The V gene is TRBV5-6, the J gene TRBJ1-2; possible D gene TRBD1, 6 bases. V dropped 0 bases and J dropped 3 bases, with 12 bases sitting between them. The CDR3 runs to 15 residues. Germline lookup yields CDR1 SGHDT and CDR2 YYEEEE. CDR3 sequence (DNA): TGTGCCAGCAGCTTGGGACAGGTTCAAGACTATGGCTACACCTTC. Its protein is CASSLGQVQDYGYTF.

The V and J genes are TRBV30 and TRBJ2-2, with D perhaps TRBD1 (5 bases). The CDR3 totals 15 residues. Deletions cut 3 bases from V and 1 base from J, with 12 bases between. Germline CDR1 reads GTSNPN; CDR2 reads SVGIG (reference sequence). In nucleotides, the CDR3 is TGTGCCTGGAGCTTTCAGGGATTGAACACCGGGGAGCTGTTTTTT. Amino acids: CAWSFQGLNTGELFF.

This sequence joins TRBV6-5 and TRBJ1-1; 10 nucleotides line up with TRBD1. The CDR3 contains 15 residues. The J segment lost 5 bases and the V segment lost 5 bases, leaving 8 bases of the junction unmatched. Looked up from germline, CDR1 is MNHEY and CDR2 is SVGAGI. This CDR3 is CASSPPGTGETEAFF. In DNA, the CDR3 is TGTGCCAGCAGTCCCCCCGGGACAGGGGAAACTGAAGCTTTCTTT.

Turning to this clone: This sample also contains other DNA sequences that code for the same CDR3. V gene TRBV9 combines with J gene TRBJ1-4, with D uncertain. Germline CDR1 and CDR2: SGDLS and YYNGEE. Between the trimmed V and J ends, which lost 0 bases and 7 bases, there was a span of 7 bases. The CDR3 loop spans 13 amino acids. CDR3 loop: CASSVVPGEKLFF. The CDR3 nucleotides are TGTGCCAGCAGCGTAGTCCCGGGTGAAAAACTGTTTTTT.

The chain joins TRBV7-3 to TRBJ2-1, with 9 nucleotides matching TRBD2. The germline gives CDR1 SGHTA, CDR2 FQGTGA. Trimming took 5 bases from V and 3 from J; bases not matched to a gene: 5. The CDR3 runs to 15 residues. Here the CDR3 reads CASSQGSGGYNEQFF. Here the CDR3 DNA reads TGTGCCAGCAGCCAAGGTAGCGGGGGCTACAATGAGCAGTTCTTC.

This clone was counted once. This chain uses TRBV6-4 with TRBJ2-5, with D uncertain. This CDR3 comprises 15 residues. Germline V gene lookup returns CDR1 MRHNA and CDR2 SNTAGT. V lost 8 bases to trimming and J lost 6 bases, with 22 bases between them. CDR3 nucleotide sequence: TGTGCCAGCGCGCAAGAGGCAGCTTCTCAACAGACCCAGTACTTC. It codes for CASAQEAASQQTQYF.

This rearrangement joins TRBV12-3 or TRBV12-4 to TRBJ2-3, with no clear D. V was pared by 2 bases and J by 8 bases, with 11 bases between. The length of the CDR3 is 13 residues. The CDR3 region is CASSLSGAGTQYF. DNA of the CDR3: TGTGCCAGCAGTTTATCAGGTGCAGGTACGCAGTATTTT.